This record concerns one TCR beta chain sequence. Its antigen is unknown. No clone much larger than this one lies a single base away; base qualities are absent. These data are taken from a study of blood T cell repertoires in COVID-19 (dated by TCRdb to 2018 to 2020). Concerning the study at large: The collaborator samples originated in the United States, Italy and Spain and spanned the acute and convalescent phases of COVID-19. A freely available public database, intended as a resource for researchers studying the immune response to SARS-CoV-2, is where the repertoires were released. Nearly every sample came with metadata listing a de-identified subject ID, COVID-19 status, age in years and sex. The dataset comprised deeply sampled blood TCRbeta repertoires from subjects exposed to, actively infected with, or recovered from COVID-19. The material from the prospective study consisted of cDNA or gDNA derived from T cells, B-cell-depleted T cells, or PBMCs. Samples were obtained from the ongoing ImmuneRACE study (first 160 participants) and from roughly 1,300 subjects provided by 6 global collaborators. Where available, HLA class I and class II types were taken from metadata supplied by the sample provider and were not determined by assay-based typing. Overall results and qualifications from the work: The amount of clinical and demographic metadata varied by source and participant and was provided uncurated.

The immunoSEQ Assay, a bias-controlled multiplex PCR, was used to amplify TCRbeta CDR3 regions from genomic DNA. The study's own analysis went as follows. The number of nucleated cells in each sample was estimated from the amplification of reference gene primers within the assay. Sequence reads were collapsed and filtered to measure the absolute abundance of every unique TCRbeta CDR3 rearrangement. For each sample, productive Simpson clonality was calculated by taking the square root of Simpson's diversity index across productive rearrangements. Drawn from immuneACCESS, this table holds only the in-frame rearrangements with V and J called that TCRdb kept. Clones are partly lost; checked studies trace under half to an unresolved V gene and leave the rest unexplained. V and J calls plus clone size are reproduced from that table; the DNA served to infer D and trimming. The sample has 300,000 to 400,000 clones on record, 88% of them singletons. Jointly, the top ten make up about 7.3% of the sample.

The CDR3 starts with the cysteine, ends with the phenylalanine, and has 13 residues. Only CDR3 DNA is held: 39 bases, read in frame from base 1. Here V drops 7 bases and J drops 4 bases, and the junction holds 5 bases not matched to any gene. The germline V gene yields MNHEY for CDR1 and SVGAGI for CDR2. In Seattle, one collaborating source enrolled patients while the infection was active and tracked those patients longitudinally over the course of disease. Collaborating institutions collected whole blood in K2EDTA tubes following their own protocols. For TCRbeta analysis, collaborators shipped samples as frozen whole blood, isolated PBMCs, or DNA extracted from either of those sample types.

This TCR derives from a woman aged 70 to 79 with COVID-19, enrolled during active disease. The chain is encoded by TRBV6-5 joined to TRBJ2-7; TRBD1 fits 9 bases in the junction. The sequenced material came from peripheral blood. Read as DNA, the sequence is TGTGCCAGCAACAGGGGGCGTAGGTACGAGCAGTACTTC. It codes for CASNRGRRYEQYF.